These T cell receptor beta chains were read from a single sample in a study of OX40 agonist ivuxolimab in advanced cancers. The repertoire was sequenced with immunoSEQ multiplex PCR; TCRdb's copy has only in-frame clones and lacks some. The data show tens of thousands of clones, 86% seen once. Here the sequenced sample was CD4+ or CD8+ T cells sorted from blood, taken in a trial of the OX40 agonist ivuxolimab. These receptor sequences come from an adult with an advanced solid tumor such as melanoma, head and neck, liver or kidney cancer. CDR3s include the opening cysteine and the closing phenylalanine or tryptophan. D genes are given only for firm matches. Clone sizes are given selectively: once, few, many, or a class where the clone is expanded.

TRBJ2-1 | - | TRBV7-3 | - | CASSLSRTGVRYNEQFF
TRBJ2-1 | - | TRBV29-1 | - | CSVGDPRGYNEQFF
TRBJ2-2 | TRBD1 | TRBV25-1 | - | CASSELGQVNTGELFF
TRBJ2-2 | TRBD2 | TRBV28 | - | CASSLRSRGAGELFF
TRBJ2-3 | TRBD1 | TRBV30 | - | CAWLTGGTDTQYF
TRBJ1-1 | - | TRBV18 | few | CASSPGTPRNTEAFF
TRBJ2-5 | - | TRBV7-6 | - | CASSLASGPWETQYF
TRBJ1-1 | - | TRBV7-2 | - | CASSLGGGGYTEAFF
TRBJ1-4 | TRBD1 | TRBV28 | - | CASSTRQGADEKLFF
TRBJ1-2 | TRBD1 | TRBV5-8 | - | CASIIRDRDYGYTF
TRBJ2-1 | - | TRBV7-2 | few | CASSPKGTGGNEQFF
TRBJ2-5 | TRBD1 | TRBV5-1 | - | CASSPGTGGSGETQYF
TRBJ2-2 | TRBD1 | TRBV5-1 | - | CASSSGTGNTGELFF
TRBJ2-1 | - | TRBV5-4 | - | CASSSSSSSYNEQFF
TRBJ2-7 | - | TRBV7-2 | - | CASSLGTDGREQYF
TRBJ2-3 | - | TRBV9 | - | CASSPPPGVDTQYF
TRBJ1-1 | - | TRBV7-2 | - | CASSLAFSRQRSNEAFF
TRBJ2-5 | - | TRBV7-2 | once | CASSLQSWETQYF
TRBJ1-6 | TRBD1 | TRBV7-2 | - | CASRPTGANSPLHF
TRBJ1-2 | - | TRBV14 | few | CASSQDWAGGGYTF
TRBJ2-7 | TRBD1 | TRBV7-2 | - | CASSFGTGAYEQYF
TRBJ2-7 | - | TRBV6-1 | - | CASSEHPSPSAPF
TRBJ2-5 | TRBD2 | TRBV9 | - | CASSAGTSGGLQETQYF
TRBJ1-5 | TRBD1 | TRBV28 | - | CASSFTGQGYQPQHF
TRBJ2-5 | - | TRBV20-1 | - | CSARGEETQYF
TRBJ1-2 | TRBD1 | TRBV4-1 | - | CASSQDEGAYGYTF
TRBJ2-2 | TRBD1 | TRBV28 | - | CASSPGTGGTGELFF
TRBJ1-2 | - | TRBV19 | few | CASTQGSGGYTF
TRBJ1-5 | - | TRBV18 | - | CASSPEQHSNQPQHF
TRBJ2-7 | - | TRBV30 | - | CAWSDSLYEQYF
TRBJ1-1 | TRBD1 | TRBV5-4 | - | CASSQLAFGQGSTEAFF
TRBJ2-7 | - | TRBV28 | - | CASSYPRDQEQYF
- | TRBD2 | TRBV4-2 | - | CASSQEDEAGVPYEQYF
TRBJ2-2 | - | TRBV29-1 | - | CSPSRSTGELFF
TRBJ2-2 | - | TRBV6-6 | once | CASITSRMDPGELFF
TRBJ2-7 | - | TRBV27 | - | CASKTGSYEQYF
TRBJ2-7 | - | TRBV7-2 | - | CASSSHWGYEQYF
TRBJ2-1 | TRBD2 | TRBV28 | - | CASRSGSPPGSNEQFF
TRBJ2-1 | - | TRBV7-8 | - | CASSRPGLHNEQFF
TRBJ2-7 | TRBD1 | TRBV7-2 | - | CASSIPGQGAEQYF
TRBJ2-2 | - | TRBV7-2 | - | CASSLRGANGELFF
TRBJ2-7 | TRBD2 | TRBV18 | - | CASSKTSDYEQYF
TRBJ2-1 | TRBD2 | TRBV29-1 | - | CSVGKREGYNEQFF
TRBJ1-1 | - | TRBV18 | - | CASSPPGGEAFF
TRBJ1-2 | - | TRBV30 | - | CAWRPLGGVYGYTF
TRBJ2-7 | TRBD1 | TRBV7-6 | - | CASSPTGAYEQYF
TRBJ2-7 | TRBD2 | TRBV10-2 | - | CASSDTSGSYEQYF
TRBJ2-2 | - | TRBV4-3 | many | CASSQEFSGNTGELFF
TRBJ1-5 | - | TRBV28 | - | CASTFSDSNQPQHF
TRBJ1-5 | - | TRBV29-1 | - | CSVADGLLGNQPQHF
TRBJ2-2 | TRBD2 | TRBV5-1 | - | CASSLAELAGAGELFF
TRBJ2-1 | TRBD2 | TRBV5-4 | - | CASSAGTSGGSYNEQFF
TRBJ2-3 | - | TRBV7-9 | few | CASSWADTQYF